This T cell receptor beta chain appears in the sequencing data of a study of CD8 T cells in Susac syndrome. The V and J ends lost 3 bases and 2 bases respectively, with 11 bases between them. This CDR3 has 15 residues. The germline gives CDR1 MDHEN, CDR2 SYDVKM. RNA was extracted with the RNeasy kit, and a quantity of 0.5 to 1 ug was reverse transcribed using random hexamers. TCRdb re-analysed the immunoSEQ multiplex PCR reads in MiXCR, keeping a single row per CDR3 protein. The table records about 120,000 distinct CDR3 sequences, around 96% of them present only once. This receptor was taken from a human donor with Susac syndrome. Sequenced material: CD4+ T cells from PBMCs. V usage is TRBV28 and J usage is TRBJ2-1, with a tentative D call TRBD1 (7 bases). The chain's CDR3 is CASSLEGAAYNEQFF. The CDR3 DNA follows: TGTGCCAGCAGTTTGGAGGGGGCGGCCTACAATGAGCAGTTCTTC.